This TCR beta chain is from a study of blood T cell repertoires in COVID-19 (dated by TCRdb to about 2020). Study-level background: Samples covering the acute and convalescent phases of COVID-19 were provided by collaborators in the United States, Italy and Spain. Where available, HLA class I and class II types were obtained from metadata supplied by the sample provider rather than from assay-based typing. Subjects who had been exposed to COVID-19, were actively infected with it, or had recovered from it provided the deeply sampled blood TCRbeta repertoires that made up the dataset. The samples were drawn from two sources: the first 160 participants of the ongoing ImmuneRACE study, and about 1,300 subjects contributed by 6 global collaborators. Nearly every sample came with metadata listing a de-identified subject ID, COVID-19 status, age in years and sex. The prospective study material was composed of cDNA or gDNA derived from T cells, B-cell-depleted T cells, or PBMCs. The repertoires were released in a freely available public database intended as a resource for research on the immune response to SARS-CoV-2.

The immunoSEQ Assay, a bias-controlled multiplex PCR, was used to amplify TCRbeta CDR3 regions from genomic DNA. In the source study's methods: The number of nucleated cells in each sample was estimated from the amplification of reference gene primers within the assay. To quantify the absolute abundance of each unique TCRbeta CDR3 rearrangement, sequence reads were collapsed and filtered. For each sample, productive Simpson clonality was calculated as the square root of Simpson's diversity index across productive rearrangements. Imported from immuneACCESS, the table was reduced by TCRdb to in-frame sequences with V and J called. These copies leave out some clones; in studies compared against another copy, an unresolved V gene accounts for under half, and the cause of the remainder is not known. The V and J calls and clone size were taken over from that table, and D and trimming were inferred from the DNA. The sample table records about 180,000 clones; 80% to 90% of these occur just once. The ten most abundant clones make up 1.5% to 2% of the sample.

Findings and caveats that apply to the study as a whole: How much clinical and demographic metadata was included differed by source and by participant, and the metadata was provided uncurated.

On this clone: This clone's antigen is unknown. No much larger clone exists at a distance of one base, and base qualities are not known.

Samples from volunteer blood donors who had recovered from COVID-19 were contributed by a second Seattle source. Each collaborating institution followed its own protocols to collect whole blood in K2EDTA tubes. For TCRbeta analysis, collaborators shipped samples as frozen whole blood, isolated PBMCs, or DNA extracted from either of those sample types. This TCR derives from a man younger than 30 who had recovered from COVID-19. The sequenced material came from peripheral blood.

The encoded CDR3 is CASRRTGGSEQYF. In nucleotide form, the sequence is TGTGCCAGCAGGAGGACAGGGGGCAGCGAGCAGTACTTC. The chain employs TRBV28 and TRBJ2-7, and 11 junctional nucleotides match TRBD1. The CDR3 measures 13 amino acids from cysteine to phenylalanine. The DNA shown is the 39-base CDR3, in frame from base 1. The junction shows trimming of 6 bases on V and 6 bases on J, and the gene matches do not reach 4 bases of it. The germline V gene supplies CDR1 MDHEN and CDR2 SYDVKM.